The text below deals with one T cell receptor beta chain. Its antigen is unidentified. Incorporated into the TCR beta cDNA libraries were unique molecular identifiers, which served to reduce PCR and sequencing biases. TCRdb re-called the PCR reads with MiXCR, one entry per CDR3 protein. The sample contains 650,000 to 850,000 distinct CDR3 sequences, roughly 46% of which appear only once. This sample is part of a study of post-analysis software for immune sequencing data. Study outcomes and limitations: Higher frequency in patients than in controls was seen for roughly five TRBV segments, with TRBV5-6, TRBV5-1 and TRBV20-1 among them.

Losses at the gene ends were 7 bases for V and 9 bases for J; bases not matched to a gene: 9. Per the germline V gene, CDR1 is SQVTM and CDR2 is ANQGSEA. The CDR3 covers 14 residues. The rearrangement joins TRBV29-1 to TRBJ2-1; 13 nucleotides agree with TRBD2. The sample taken for sequencing was blood. This TCR was recovered from a girl aged 10 to 17 with multiple sclerosis. The CDR3 DNA reads TGCAGCGCCGGGACTAGCGGGAAGTTGGTTGAGCAGTTCTTC. This gives the protein CSAGTSGKLVEQFF.